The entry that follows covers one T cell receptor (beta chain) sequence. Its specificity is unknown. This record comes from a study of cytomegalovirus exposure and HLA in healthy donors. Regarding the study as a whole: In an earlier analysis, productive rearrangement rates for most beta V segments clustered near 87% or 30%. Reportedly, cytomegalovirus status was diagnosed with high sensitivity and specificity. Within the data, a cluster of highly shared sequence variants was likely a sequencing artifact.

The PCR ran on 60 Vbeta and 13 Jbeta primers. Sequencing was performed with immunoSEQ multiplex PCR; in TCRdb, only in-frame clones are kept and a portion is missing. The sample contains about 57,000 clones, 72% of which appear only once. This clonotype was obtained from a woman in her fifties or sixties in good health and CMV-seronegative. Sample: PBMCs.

As DNA, the CDR3 is TGCGCCAGCAGTCCAGGGAACAGCTATGGCTACACCTTC. This codes for CASSPGNSYGYTF. The chain has TRBV5-1 and TRBJ1-2; tentative D call: TRBD1 (5 bases). The V end lost 5 bases, the J end lost 4 bases, and 12 bases lay between the germline ends. In germline, CDR1 is SGHRS, CDR2 YFSETQ. This CDR3 is built from 13 residues.